There are many counts of the clone carrying this TCR beta chain. Single cDNA molecules in the library carried unique molecular identifiers attached during preparation. TCRdb re-analysed the 5' RACE reads in MiXCR, keeping a single row per CDR3 protein. The data show some 78,000 distinct CDR3 sequences, approximately 8% seen once. Whole blood that had not been fractionated was the source of extracted total RNA. This entry is derived from a study of human T cells and chemical hapten exposure. The wider study: Slight differences in pooled library volume were the main source of varying TCR yields across samples.

Germline lookup yields CDR1 DFQATT and CDR2 SNEGSKA (reference sequence). The CDR3 runs 17 residues. Trimming at V came to 6 bases and at J to 0 bases, leaving 10 bases not matched to a gene. V and J are TRBV20-1 and TRBJ2-4; 11 nucleotides match TRBD2. This sequence originates from a male donor in good health. The CDR3 DNA follows: TGCAGTGCGAAAACTAGCGGGGGACCACTAGCCAAAAACATTCAGTACTTC. Residues: CSAKTSGGPLAKNIQYF.